This T cell receptor (beta chain) was profiled in a study of response to subunit inactivated influenza vaccine. Study results and limitations: The authors suggested that every seasonal influenza vaccination recruits few new T cells.

The table lists this clonotype with a few counts. Its antigen is unidentified. The V and J ends lost 5 bases and 0 bases, in that order; junction bases with no gene match: 6. Per germline, CDR1 MGHDK and CDR2 SYGVNS. CDR3 length: 15 amino acids. From the RT-PCR reads, TCRdb called clonotypes with MiXCR, one entry per CDR3 protein. The table lists roughly 760,000 distinct CDR3 sequences, about 20% of them singletons. This material consisted of PBMCs from blood, taken roughly 5 days after vaccination. The clonotype comes from a man aged 50 to 59 who received an inactivated influenza vaccine. The V call is TRBV25-1, the J call TRBJ2-5; TRBD2 matches 7 bases. CDR3 coding DNA: TGTGCCAGCAGTCCCAGCGGGGCGTACCAAGAGACCCAGTACTTC. It yields the protein CASSPSGAYQETQYF.